The 32 T cell receptor beta chains presented below share a single source sample, sequenced in a study of shared clonotypes between healthy human individuals. The method was immunoSEQ multiplex PCR; TCRdb's version includes in-frame clones alone and lacks a portion of them. Among millions of clones listed, approximately 94% were seen once. The specimen was naive CD4+ T cells sorted from blood. As for subset: CD45RA+ positively selected. The receptors come from a young man in good health.

The chain employs TRBV7-3 and TRBJ2-2; maybe TRBD2 (5 bases). The CDR3 is made up of 17 amino acids. The ends were cut back, 5 bases at V and 0 bases at J, with 16 bases in the middle. Per germline, CDR1 SGHTA and CDR2 FQGTGA. The CDR3 protein is CASSPVAGSANTGELFF. CDR3 nucleotide sequence: TGTGCCAGCAGCCCCGTCGCGGGCAGCGCGAACACCGGGGAGCTGTTTTTT.

The rearrangement uses TRBV27 and TRBJ1-1, with unresolved D. Germline CDR1 and CDR2: MNHEY and SMNVEV (reference sequence). V was pared by 9 bases and J by 1 base, with 9 bases between. The CDR3 loop spans 12 amino acids. The CDR3 DNA reads as TGTGCCAGTGGACGGTGGAACACTGAAGCTTTCTTT. This translates into CASGRWNTEAFF.

J is TRBJ1-2 and V is TRBV6-1, with D possibly TRBD1 on 6 matching bases. CDR1 is MNHNS, CDR2 SASEGT, per germline. The germline V and J ends were trimmed by 4 bases and 4 bases, with 10 bases remaining between them. The CDR3 is 13 amino acids. The CDR3 here is CASSVTGSYGYTF. The CDR3 bases are TGTGCCAGCAGTGTTACAGGGAGCTATGGCTACACCTTC.

V is TRBV2 and J is TRBJ2-7; D unresolved. The CDR3 runs to 15 residues. Germline-derived CDR1 and CDR2 are SNHLY and FYNNEI. Trimming removed 2 bases at V and 2 bases at J, with 13 bases between. CDR3 amino acids: CASSERSGVTYEQYF. CDR3 DNA: TGTGCCAGCAGTGAACGTTCTGGGGTTACCTACGAGCAGTACTTC.

The chain couples TRBV18 to TRBJ1-2; no definite D call. V lost 3 bases to trimming and J lost 9 bases, with 17 bases between them. CDR3 size: 14 residues. From germline, CDR1 is KGHSH and CDR2 LQKENI. The CDR3 loop is CASSPGSGTGSYTF. The CDR3 region has the DNA TGTGCCAGCTCACCGGGAAGTGGTACGGGAAGCTACACCTTC. Combining the CDR3 with reference TRBV18 and TRBJ1-2 gives the whole variable domain NAGVMQNPRHLVRRRGQEARLRCSPMKGHSHVYWYRQLPEEGLKFMVYLQKENIIDESGMPKERFSAEFPKEGPSILRIQQVVRGDSAAYFCASSPGSGTGSYTFGSGTRLTVV.

The chain couples TRBV23-1 to TRBJ1-2; 8 bases are a match to TRBD1. TRBV23-1 is placed among ORFs of uncertain function. V dropped 4 bases and J dropped 4; count of bases not matched to a gene: 11. This CDR3 spans 16 amino acids. In DNA, the CDR3 is TGCGCCAGCAGTCCCTCTTTGACAGGGGAAATCTATGGCTACACCTTC. It translates to CASSPSLTGEIYGYTF.

The genes are TRBV5-6 and TRBJ2-3; 7 positions agree with TRBD2. With 7 bases clipped from V and 2 bases from J, the junction kept 16 bases outside the gene matches. The length of the CDR3 is 17 residues. CDR1 SGHDT and CDR2 YYEEEE come from the germline V gene. The CDR3 region is CASSRSWLADSTDTQYF. The CDR3 coding sequence is TGTGCCAGCTCCCGATCATGGCTAGCGGACTCCACAGATACGCAGTATTTT.

The chain uses TRBV10-3 and TRBJ2-4; D is unclear. Germline-derived CDR1 and CDR2 are ENHRY and SYGVKD. This CDR3 contains 15 residues. The V gene lost 1 base and the J gene lost 1 base, with 8 bases spanning the gap. The CDR3 DNA follows: TGTGCCATCAGTGAGTTGATGGGGGCCAAAAACATTCAGTACTTC. Protein sequence: CAISELMGAKNIQYF.

Written as DNA, the CDR3 is TGTGCCAGCAGCCCCCCGGCGGGCAGCACAGATACGCAGTATTTT. Amino acids: CASSPPAGSTDTQYF. This chain uses TRBV6-6 with TRBJ2-3, with D perhaps TRBD2 (5 bases). Trimming cost V 6 bases and J 0 bases, with 13 bases left between them. This CDR3 comprises 15 residues. Germline CDR1 reads MNHNY; CDR2 reads SVGAGI (reference sequence).

The genes are TRBV18 and TRBJ2-2, with TRBD1 matching 8 bases. Losses at the gene ends were 2 bases for V and 1 base for J; bases not matched to a gene: 3. Germline CDR1 reads KGHSH; CDR2 reads LQKENI. CDR3 size: 16 residues. CDR3 sequence: CASSPVQGVNTGELFF. CDR3 in DNA: TGTGCCAGCTCACCAGTACAGGGGGTGAACACCGGGGAGCTGTTTTTT.

Concerning this clone: At the DNA level, this CDR3 is encoded by other sequences in the same sample as well. J is TRBJ2-5 and V is TRBV5-1; 7 positions agree with TRBD1. The V and J ends lost 4 bases and 2 bases, in that order; junction bases with no gene match: 5. Germline V gene sequence: CDR1 SGHRS, CDR2 YFSETQ. This CDR3 has 14 amino acids. As DNA, the CDR3 is TGCGCCAGCAGCCCACAGGGGCCTCAAGAGACCCAGTACTTC. It specifies CASSPQGPQETQYF.

CDR3 DNA sequence: TGTGCCAGCAGTGGACAGGGTGGCGTAGAGACCCAGTACTTC. Translation: CASSGQGGVETQYF. The V and J genes are TRBV6-1 and TRBJ2-5, with 7 bases that match TRBD1. The CDR3 runs 14 residues. V trimming: 4 bases; J trimming: 4 bases; junction bases outside the gene matches: 6. The germline gives CDR1 MNHNS, CDR2 SASEGT.

A single count supports this clone. V usage is TRBV5-4 and J usage is TRBJ2-1; tentative D call: TRBD2 (7 bases). In germline, CDR1 is SGHNT, CDR2 YYREEE (reference sequence). This CDR3 region has 16 residues. V was clipped by 6 bases and J by 3 bases, with 19 bases between them. The CDR3 loop reads CASTRGAGELYNEQFF. CDR3 bases: TGTGCCAGCACCCGGGGGGCGGGAGAACTCTACAATGAGCAGTTCTTC.

This chain uses TRBV18 with TRBJ2-3, with TRBD1 matching over 7 bases. The junction had 5 bases not matched to a gene; V was cut back by 5 bases and J by 6 bases. Germline V gene sequence: CDR1 KGHSH, CDR2 LQKENI. This CDR3 contains 13 residues. CDR3 sequence: CASSDRVGDTQYF. CDR3 DNA: TGTGCCAGCTCAGACAGGGTAGGGGATACGCAGTATTTT.

The chain joins TRBV25-1 to TRBJ2-1, with a possible D match to TRBD1 (6 bases). Germline lookup yields CDR1 MGHDK and CDR2 SYGVNS. The CDR3 covers 15 residues. Trimming pared 2 bases from V and 6 bases from J, leaving 14 bases between. For the CDR3, the DNA is TGTGCCAGCAGTGAACAGGGGTTAAGGGGCAATGAGCAGTTCTTC. Protein product: CASSEQGLRGNEQFF.

This chain links TRBV29-1 with TRBJ1-2, with D possibly matching TRBD1 (5 bases). The CDR3 loop spans 14 amino acids. V lost 2 bases to trimming and J lost 1 base, with 11 bases between them. Germline-derived CDR1 and CDR2 are SQVTM and ANQGSEA. CDR3 sequence: CSVESTGLNYGYTF. The CDR3 nucleotides are TGCAGCGTTGAAAGTACAGGACTTAACTATGGCTACACCTTC.

The chain employs TRBV7-8 and TRBJ2-3, with 13 bases identical to TRBD2. The CDR3 totals 19 residues. CDR1 and CDR2 from the germline V gene are SGHVS and FQNEAQ. Trimming removed 5 bases from V and 6 bases from J; junction bases left unmatched: 17. The CDR3 loop is CASSPLGLAGVKGTDTQYF. The CDR3 DNA sequence: TGTGCCAGCAGCCCTCTTGGACTAGCGGGGGTGAAGGGAACGGATACGCAGTATTTT.

The chain is built from TRBV7-3 and TRBJ2-5; 7 bases map to TRBD2. The CDR3 has 13 residues. The germline V gene encodes CDR1 SGHTA and CDR2 FQGTGA. The trim removed 3 bases at V and 5 bases at J, leaving 3 bases unmatched. DNA of the CDR3: TGTGCCAGCAGCTTTGGACTAGACGAGACCCAGTACTTC. Translated: CASSFGLDETQYF. The full variable domain, completed using reference TRBV7-3 and TRBJ2-5, is GAGVSQTPSNKVTEKGKYVELRCDPISGHTALYWYRQSLGQGPEFLIYFQGTGAADDSGLPNDRFFAVRPEGSVSTLKIQRTERGDSAVYLCASSFGLDETQYFGPGTRLLVL.

CDR3 coding DNA: TGTGCCACCAGCAGAGATAGAGGCACCCTTATCGAGTACTTC. Its protein product is CATSRDRGTLIEYF. The V gene is TRBV15, the J gene TRBJ2-7; no definite D call. There are 14 residues in the CDR3. Trimming cost V 0 bases and J 11 bases, with 17 bases left between them. The germline gives CDR1 LNHNV, CDR2 YYDKDF (reference sequence).

The CDR3 DNA is TGTGCCAGCAGCTTAGCGTACGGCACCGGGGAGCTGTTTTTT. It encodes CASSLAYGTGELFF. The chain combines TRBV7-2 with TRBJ2-2; D remains ambiguous. Between the trimmed V and J ends, which lost 0 bases and 4 bases, there was a span of 6 bases. Germline CDR1 reads SGHTA; CDR2 reads FQGNSA. The CDR3 has 14 residues.

The V gene is TRBV7-9, the J gene TRBJ2-2; D is possibly TRBD2 (5 bases). The CDR3 consists of 15 residues. The V gene lost 2 bases and the J gene lost 3 bases, with 10 bases spanning the gap. In germline, CDR1 is SEHNR, CDR2 FQNEAQ (reference sequence). Here the CDR3 reads CASSLYGGDTGELFF. The CDR3 DNA reads as TGTGCCAGCAGCTTATACGGAGGCGACACCGGGGAGCTGTTTTTT.

The chain recombines TRBV5-6 with TRBJ2-2; 15 bases fit TRBD2. V lost 3 bases, J lost 5 bases, and 8 bases stayed unmatched. The germline V gene has CDR1 SGHDT and CDR2 YYEEEE. The CDR3 contains 18 residues. In DNA form, the CDR3 reads TGTGCCAGCAGCTCCTACCCTGGACTAGCGGGAGGGACCGGGGAGCTGTTTTTT. It translates to CASSSYPGLAGGTGELFF. The complete variable domain, with remaining parts taken from reference TRBV5-6 and TRBJ2-2, reads DAGVTQSPTHLIKTRGQQVTLRCSPKSGHDTVSWYQQALGQGPQFIFQYYEEEERQRGNFPDRFSGHQFPNYSSELNVNALLLGDSALYLCASSSYPGLAGGTGELFFGEGSRLTVL.

V is TRBV18 and J is TRBJ1-5; 10 nucleotides match TRBD1. CDR1 is KGHSH, CDR2 LQKENI, per germline. The J segment lost 2 bases and the V segment lost 4 bases, leaving 2 bases of the junction unmatched. This CDR3 comprises 15 residues. This CDR3 reads CASSQDRGGNQPQHF. The CDR3 region has the DNA TGTGCCAGCTCACAGGACAGGGGGGGCAATCAGCCCCAGCATTTT.

The chain uses TRBV30 and TRBJ2-5; 9 nucleotides align to TRBD1. The assigned J gene may be wrong: the sequence end matches TRBJ2-7 better. Per the germline V gene, CDR1 is GTSNPN and CDR2 is SVGIG (reference sequence). The CDR3 spans 14 residues. DNA of the CDR3: TGTGCCTGGAGCCGGGACAGGGACTCCTACGAGCAGTACTTC. Protein product: CAWSRDRDSYEQYF.

This clone was counted a single time. The rearrangement joins TRBV25-1 to TRBJ1-6; D remains unclear. The CDR3 extends over 15 amino acids. CDR1 is MGHDK, CDR2 SYGVNS, per germline. V lost 7 bases, J lost 7 bases, and 17 bases lay in between. The DNA for the CDR3 is TGTGCCAGCACCGATCGAGGGAAGGGCAATTCACCCCTCCACTTT. Translation gives CASTDRGKGNSPLHF.

The chain uses TRBV5-1 and TRBJ1-1, with D possibly matching TRBD1 (5 bases). V was cut by 4 bases and J by 1 base, with 17 bases left in between. CDR1 and CDR2 from the germline V gene are SGHRS and YFSETQ. The CDR3 has 16 amino acids. The CDR3 is CASSSTGPLSNTEAFF. As DNA, the CDR3 is TGCGCCAGCAGCAGCACGGGGCCTCTTTCGAACACTGAAGCTTTCTTT.

The chain uses TRBV27 and TRBJ2-7; 7 bases agree with TRBD1. Germline-derived CDR1 and CDR2 are MNHEY and SMNVEV (reference sequence). Trimming removed 8 bases from V and 7 bases from J; junction bases left unmatched: 11. The CDR3 loop spans 13 amino acids. The CDR3 DNA follows: TGTGCCAGCTCTCCGGACAGGACGGGTGAGCAGTACTTC. As protein: CASSPDRTGEQYF.

The chain is built from TRBV29-1 and TRBJ1-2; possible D gene TRBD1, 6 bases. Germline lookup yields CDR1 SQVTM and CDR2 ANQGSEA. The CDR3 covers 13 residues. V dropped 4 bases and J dropped 4 bases, with 13 bases sitting between them. The CDR3 region has the DNA TGCAGCGTTGCGGGGGCAGACCTCTATGGCTACACCTTC. Residues: CSVAGADLYGYTF. Using reference TRBV29-1 and TRBJ1-2 for the parts outside the CDR3, the full variable domain is SAVISQKPSRDICQRGTSLTIQCQVDSQVTMMFWYRQQPGQSLTLIATANQGSEATYESGFVIDKFPISRPNLTFSTLTVSNMSPEDSSIYLCSVAGADLYGYTFGSGTRLTVV.

The chain carries TRBV2 and TRBJ2-7; the match to TRBD2 covers 7 bases. Germline values: CDR1 SNHLY, CDR2 FYNNEI. The CDR3 has 14 residues. The V segment lost 7 bases and the J segment 1 base; nucleotides outside the gene matches: 7. The CDR3 reads CASNTQRGSYEQYF. CDR3 nucleotides: TGTGCCAGCAATACACAGCGGGGTTCCTACGAGCAGTACTTC.

The chain has TRBV5-1 and TRBJ1-1; D is unclear. The CDR3 has 12 amino acids. Per the germline V gene, CDR1 is SGHRS and CDR2 is YFSETQ. Trimming pared 0 bases from V and 8 bases from J, leaving 8 bases between. This chain's CDR3 is CASSLGLGEAFF. DNA for the CDR3: TGCGCCAGCAGCTTGGGGTTGGGAGAAGCTTTCTTT. The whole variable domain, remainder taken from reference TRBV5-1 and TRBJ1-1, is KAGVTQTPRYLIKTRGQQVTLSCSPISGHRSVSWYQQTPGQGLQFLFEYFSETQRNKGNFPGRFSGRQFSNSRSEMNVSTLELGDSALYLCASSLGLGEAFFGQGTRLTVV.

The genes are TRBV18 and TRBJ1-2; D unclear. Germline assignment: CDR1 KGHSH and CDR2 LQKENI. Trimming took off 5 bases at V and 2 bases at J, with 15 bases between the two ends. The CDR3 totals 15 residues. CDR3 protein: CASSALSDGNYGYTF. The CDR3 bases are TGTGCCAGCTCAGCCCTGTCCGACGGCAACTATGGCTACACCTTC.

V is TRBV14 and J is TRBJ1-1, with D perhaps TRBD1 (6 bases). The CDR3 consists of 14 residues. CDR1 is SGHDN, CDR2 FVKESK, per germline. V was pared by 4 bases and J by 1 base, with 10 bases between. In DNA form, the CDR3 reads TGTGCCAGCAGCCCCTTGGACAGGAACACTGAAGCTTTCTTT. This codes for CASSPLDRNTEAFF. Full variable domain (missing parts from reference TRBV14 and TRBJ1-1): EAGVTQFPSHSVIEKGQTVTLRCDPISGHDNLYWYRRVMGKEIKFLLHFVKESKQDESGMPNNRFLAERTGGTYSTLKVQPAELEDSGVYFCASSPLDRNTEAFFGQGTRLTVV.